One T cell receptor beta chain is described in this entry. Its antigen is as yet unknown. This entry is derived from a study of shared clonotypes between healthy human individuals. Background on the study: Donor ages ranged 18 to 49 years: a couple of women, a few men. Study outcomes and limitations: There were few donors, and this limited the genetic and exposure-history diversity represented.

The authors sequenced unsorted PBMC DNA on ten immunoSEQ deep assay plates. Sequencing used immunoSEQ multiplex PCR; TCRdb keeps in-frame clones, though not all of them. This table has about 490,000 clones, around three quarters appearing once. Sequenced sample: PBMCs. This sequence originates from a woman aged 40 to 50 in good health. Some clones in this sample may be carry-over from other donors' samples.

The CDR3, as DNA: TGTGCCAGCAGTACCCGGGGAGGACTGGGAAATGAGCAGTTCTTC. The encoded protein is CASSTRGGLGNEQFF. The rearrangement links TRBV6-5 to TRBJ2-1; TRBD2 might be the D (6 bases). The V end was cut by 5 bases, the J end by 7 bases, with 18 bases between. The CDR3 runs to 15 residues. The germline CDR1 and CDR2 sequences are MNHEY and SVGAGI.